A single sample gave rise to the 8 T cell receptor beta chains below, sequenced in a study of TIL therapy for anti-PD-1-resistant metastatic lung cancer. Noted time point: pre-treatment sample, taken before nivolumab and TIL therapy. Sequencing used immunoSEQ v3. Produced via immunoSEQ multiplex PCR; TCRdb's table is partial and in-frame only. This sample carries 21,000 or so clones, roughly 79% of them seen once, and the ten largest clones take 6% to 8.5%. The material sequenced was blood, taken at baseline. These TCRs come from a person aged 25 to 85 with non-small cell lung cancer.

The chain couples TRBV10-3 to TRBJ2-5; 8 bases line up with TRBD2. V lost 3 bases, J lost 4 bases, and 7 bases stayed unmatched. In germline, CDR1 is ENHRY, CDR2 SYGVKD. CDR3 length equals 15 residues. The CDR3 DNA sequence: TGTGCCATCAGTGACCGGCCGGGACTAGGAGAGACCCAGTACTTC. Its protein product is CAISDRPGLGETQYF.

This clone was seen just once. Here the CDR3 reads CASSLSGLAIRYEQYF. CDR3 nucleotide sequence: TGTGCCAGCAGTTTATCGGGTCTAGCGATCAGGTACGAGCAGTACTTC. This chain connects TRBV27 to TRBJ2-7, with a possible D match to TRBD2 (6 bases). The CDR3 is 16 amino acids. V lost 0 bases and J lost 4, with 16 bases in between. In germline, CDR1 is MNHEY, CDR2 SMNVEV (reference sequence).

J is TRBJ1-1 and V is TRBV18, with D unresolved. The V gene lost 6 bases and the J gene lost 5 bases, with 7 bases spanning the gap. From germline, CDR1 is KGHSH and CDR2 LQKENI. This CDR3 comprises 11 residues. The CDR3 region is CASSTRTEAFF. The CDR3 nucleotides read TGTGCCAGCTCTACGAGGACTGAAGCTTTCTTT.

The genes are TRBV30 and TRBJ1-5; tentatively, D is TRBD1 (5 bases). Deletions cut 0 bases from V and 7 bases from J, with 13 bases between. The CDR3 is made up of 14 amino acids. Germline V CDR1 and CDR2: GTSNPN, SVGIG (reference sequence). CDR3 coding DNA: TGTGCCTGGAGTGTACTGCAGGGCGCCCAGCCCCAGCATTTT. Its protein is CAWSVLQGAQPQHF.

This chain uses TRBV21-1 with TRBJ1-5. TRBV21-1 is listed as a pseudogene. This CDR3 comprises 15 residues. The CDR3 here is CASRGGRDNNQPQHF. Here the CDR3 DNA reads TGTGCCAGCAGGGGGGGCCGGGACAACAATCAGCCCCAGCATTTT.

The V gene is TRBV6-1, the J gene TRBJ2-1; D may match TRBD1 or TRBD2 (5 bases each). From germline, CDR1 is MNHNS and CDR2 SASEGT. The CDR3 is made up of 15 amino acids. Deletions cut 3 bases from V and 2 bases from J, with 11 bases between. CDR3 sequence reads: CASSDLRGPYNEQFF. The CDR3 DNA reads as TGTGCCAGCAGTGATCTGAGGGGCCCCTACAATGAGCAGTTCTTC.

The rearrangement uses TRBV28 and TRBJ2-3, with 11 positions matching TRBD2. V lost 3 bases, J lost 2 bases, and 7 bases stayed unmatched. Germline CDR1 and CDR2: MDHEN and SYDVKM. This CDR3 contains 17 residues. The CDR3 loop reads CASSLGLAGGNTDTQYF. The CDR3 DNA reads as TGTGCCAGCAGTTTGGGGCTAGCGGGGGGAAACACAGATACGCAGTATTTT. Based on the CDR3 plus reference TRBV28 and TRBJ2-3, the full variable domain is DVKVTQSSRYLVKRTGEKVFLECVQDMDHENMFWYRQDPGLGLRLIYFSYDVKMKEKGDIPEGYSVSREKKERFSLILESASTNQTSMYLCASSLGLAGGNTDTQYFGPGTRLTVL.

The rearrangement joins TRBV7-2 to TRBJ2-1; 7 bases fit TRBD2. The CDR3 is made up of 11 amino acids. Germline CDR1 is SGHTA and CDR2 is FQGNSA. Germline trimming cut 4 bases from V and 13 bases from J; bases unmatched to any gene: 4. The CDR3, as DNA: TGTGCCAGCAGCTCTCTAGCGGACCAGTTCTTC. It specifies CASSSLADQFF. Supplemented by reference TRBV7-2 and TRBJ2-1, the full variable domain reads GAGVSQSPSNKVTEKGKDVELRCDPISGHTALYWYRQSLGQGLEFLIYFQGNSAPDKSGLPSDRFSAERTGGSVSTLTIQRTQQEDSAVYLCASSSLADQFFGPGTRLTVL.